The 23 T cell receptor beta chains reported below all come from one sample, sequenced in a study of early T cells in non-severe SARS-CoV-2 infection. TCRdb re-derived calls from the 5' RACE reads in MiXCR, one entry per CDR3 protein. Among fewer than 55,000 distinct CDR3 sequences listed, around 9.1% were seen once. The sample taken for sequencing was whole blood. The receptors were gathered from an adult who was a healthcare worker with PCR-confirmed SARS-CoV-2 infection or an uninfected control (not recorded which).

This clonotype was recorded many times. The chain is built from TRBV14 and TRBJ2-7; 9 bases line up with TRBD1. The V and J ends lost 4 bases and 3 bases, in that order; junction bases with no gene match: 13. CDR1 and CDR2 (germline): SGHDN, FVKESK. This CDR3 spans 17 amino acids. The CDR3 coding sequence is TGTGCCAGCAGCCGACGTCCGGGACAGGGATTGAGCTACGAGCAGTACTTC. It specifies CASSRRPGQGLSYEQYF.

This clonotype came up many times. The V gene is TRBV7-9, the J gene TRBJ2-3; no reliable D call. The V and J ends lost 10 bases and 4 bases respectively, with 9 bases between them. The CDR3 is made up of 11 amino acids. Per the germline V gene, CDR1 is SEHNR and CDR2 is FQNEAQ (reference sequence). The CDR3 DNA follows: TGTGCCACCACTCAAGCAGATACGCAGTATTTT. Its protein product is CATTQADTQYF.

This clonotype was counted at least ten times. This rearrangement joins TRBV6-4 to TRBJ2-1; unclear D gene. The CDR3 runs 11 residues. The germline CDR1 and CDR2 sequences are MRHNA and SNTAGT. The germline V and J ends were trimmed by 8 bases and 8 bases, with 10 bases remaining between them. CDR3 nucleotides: TGTGCCAGCGAGTGTGTCCATGAGCAGTTCTTC. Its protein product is CASECVHEQFF.

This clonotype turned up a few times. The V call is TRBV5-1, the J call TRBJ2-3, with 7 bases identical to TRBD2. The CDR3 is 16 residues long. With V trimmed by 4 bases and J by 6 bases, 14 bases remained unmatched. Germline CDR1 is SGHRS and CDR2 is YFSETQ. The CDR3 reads CASSQAGPGSSDTQYF. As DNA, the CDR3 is TGCGCCAGCAGCCAAGCGGGGCCGGGATCTTCCGATACGCAGTATTTT.

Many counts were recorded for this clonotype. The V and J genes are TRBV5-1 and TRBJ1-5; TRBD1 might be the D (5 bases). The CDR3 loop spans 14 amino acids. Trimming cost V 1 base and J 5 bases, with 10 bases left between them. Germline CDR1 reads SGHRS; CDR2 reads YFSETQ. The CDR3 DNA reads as TGCGCCAGCAGCTTGCGGGGGGGAGATCAGCCCCAGCATTTT. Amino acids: CASSLRGGDQPQHF.

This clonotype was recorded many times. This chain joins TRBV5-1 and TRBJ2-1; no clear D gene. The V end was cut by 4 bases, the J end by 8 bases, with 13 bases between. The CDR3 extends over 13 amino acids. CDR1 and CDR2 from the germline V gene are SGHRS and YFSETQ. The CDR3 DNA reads TGCGCCAGCAGCCACCCGGACGCGGATGAGCAGTTCTTC. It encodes CASSHPDADEQFF.

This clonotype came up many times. The CDR3 loop is CASSQAGNSNQPQHF. In DNA form, the CDR3 reads TGTGCCAGCAGCCAAGCGGGGAATAGCAATCAGCCCCAGCATTTT. The rearrangement joins TRBV3-1 to TRBJ1-5; D gene ambiguous. The CDR3 sequence is 15 residues long. The V end was cut by 1 base, the J end by 0 bases, with 7 bases between. Germline-derived CDR1 and CDR2 are LGHDT and YNNKEL (reference sequence).

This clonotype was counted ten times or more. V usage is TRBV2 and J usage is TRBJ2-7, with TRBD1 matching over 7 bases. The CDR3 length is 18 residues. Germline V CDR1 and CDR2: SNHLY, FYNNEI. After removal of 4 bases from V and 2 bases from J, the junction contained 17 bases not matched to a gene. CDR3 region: CASSVRGDSSYSTYEQYF. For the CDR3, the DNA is TGTGCCAGCAGTGTGAGAGGGGACAGCTCCTACTCCACCTACGAGCAGTACTTC.

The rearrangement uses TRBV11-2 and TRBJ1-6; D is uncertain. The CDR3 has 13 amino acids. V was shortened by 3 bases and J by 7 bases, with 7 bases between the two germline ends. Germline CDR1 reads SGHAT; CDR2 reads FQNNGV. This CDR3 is CASSFSQNSPLHF. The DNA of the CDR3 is TGTGCCAGCAGCTTTTCGCAGAATTCACCCCTCCACTTT.

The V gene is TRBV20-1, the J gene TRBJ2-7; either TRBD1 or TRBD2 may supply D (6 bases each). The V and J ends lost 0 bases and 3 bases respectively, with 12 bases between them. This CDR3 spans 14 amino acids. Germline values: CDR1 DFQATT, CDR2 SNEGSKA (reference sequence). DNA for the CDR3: TGCAGTGCTAGAGATCCGGGGGCTATCTACGAGCAGTACTTC. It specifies CSARDPGAIYEQYF.

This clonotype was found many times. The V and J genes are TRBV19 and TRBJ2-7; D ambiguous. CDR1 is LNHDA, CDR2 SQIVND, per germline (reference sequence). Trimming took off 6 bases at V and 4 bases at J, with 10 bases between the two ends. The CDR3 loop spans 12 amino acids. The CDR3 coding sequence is TGTGCCAGTAGCTTCGACACTTACGAGCAGTACTTC. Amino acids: CASSFDTYEQYF.

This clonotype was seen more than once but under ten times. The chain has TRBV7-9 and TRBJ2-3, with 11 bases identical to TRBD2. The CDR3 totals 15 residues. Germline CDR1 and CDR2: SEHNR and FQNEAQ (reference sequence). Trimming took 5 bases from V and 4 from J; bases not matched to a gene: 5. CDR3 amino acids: CASSPRLAGSDTQYF. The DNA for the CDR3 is TGTGCCAGCAGCCCCCGACTAGCGGGGTCAGATACGCAGTATTTT.

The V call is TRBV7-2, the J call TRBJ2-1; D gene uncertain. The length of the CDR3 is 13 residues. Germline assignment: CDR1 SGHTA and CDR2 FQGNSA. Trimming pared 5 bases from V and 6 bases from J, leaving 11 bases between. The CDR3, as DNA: TGTGCCAGCAGCCCAGACAAGGCCAATGAGCAGTTCTTC. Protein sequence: CASSPDKANEQFF.

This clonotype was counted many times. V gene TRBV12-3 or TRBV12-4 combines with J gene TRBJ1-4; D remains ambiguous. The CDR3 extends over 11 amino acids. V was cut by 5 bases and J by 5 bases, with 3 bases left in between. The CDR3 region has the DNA TGTGCCAGCAGTCCGAATGAAAAACTGTTTTTT. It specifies CASSPNEKLFF.

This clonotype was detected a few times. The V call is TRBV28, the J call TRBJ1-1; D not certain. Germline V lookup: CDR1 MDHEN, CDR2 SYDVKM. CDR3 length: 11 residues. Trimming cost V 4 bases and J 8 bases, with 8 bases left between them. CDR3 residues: CASSSRREAFF. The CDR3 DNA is TGTGCCAGCAGTTCACGGAGGGAAGCTTTCTTT.

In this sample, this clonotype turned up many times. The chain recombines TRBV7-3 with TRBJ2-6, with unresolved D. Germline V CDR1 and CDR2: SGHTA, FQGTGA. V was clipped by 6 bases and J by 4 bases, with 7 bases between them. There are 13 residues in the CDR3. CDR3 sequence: CASSSQGANVLTF. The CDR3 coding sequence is TGTGCCAGCAGTTCACAGGGGGCCAACGTCCTGACTTTC.

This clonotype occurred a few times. CDR3 region: CSVDLRDYAYNEQFF. In nucleotides, the CDR3 is TGCAGCGTTGATCTCCGGGACTACGCCTACAATGAGCAGTTCTTC. The chain combines TRBV29-1 with TRBJ2-1; TRBD2 matches 7 bases. Germline lookup yields CDR1 SQVTM and CDR2 ANQGSEA. V lost 3 bases to trimming and J lost 2 bases; unmatched junction nucleotides: 7. The CDR3 extends over 15 amino acids.

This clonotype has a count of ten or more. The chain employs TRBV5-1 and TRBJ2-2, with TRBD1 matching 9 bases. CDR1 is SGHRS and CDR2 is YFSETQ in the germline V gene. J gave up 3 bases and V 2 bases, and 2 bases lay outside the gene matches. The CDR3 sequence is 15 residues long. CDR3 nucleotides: TGCGCCAGCAGCTTCTGGACAGGGGACACCGGGGAGCTGTTTTTT. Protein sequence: CASSFWTGDTGELFF.

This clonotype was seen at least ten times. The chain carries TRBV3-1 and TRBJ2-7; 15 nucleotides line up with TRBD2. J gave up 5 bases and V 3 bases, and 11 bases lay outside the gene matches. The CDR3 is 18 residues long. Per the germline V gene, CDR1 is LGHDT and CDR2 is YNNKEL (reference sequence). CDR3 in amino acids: CASSHFRTSGRAVDEQYF. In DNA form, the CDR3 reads TGTGCCAGCAGCCACTTCAGGACTAGCGGGAGGGCCGTAGACGAGCAGTACTTC.

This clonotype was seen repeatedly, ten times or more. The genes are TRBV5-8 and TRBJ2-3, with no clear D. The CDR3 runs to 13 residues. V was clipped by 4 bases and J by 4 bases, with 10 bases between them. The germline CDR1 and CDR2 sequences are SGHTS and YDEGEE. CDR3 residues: CASSPRWADTQYF. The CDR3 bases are TGTGCCAGCAGCCCCCGTTGGGCAGATACGCAGTATTTT.

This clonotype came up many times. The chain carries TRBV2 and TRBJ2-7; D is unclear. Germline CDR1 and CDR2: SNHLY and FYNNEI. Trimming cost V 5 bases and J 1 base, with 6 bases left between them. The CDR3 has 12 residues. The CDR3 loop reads CASSRQSYEQYF. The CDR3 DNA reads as TGTGCCAGCAGTCGGCAGTCCTACGAGCAGTACTTC.

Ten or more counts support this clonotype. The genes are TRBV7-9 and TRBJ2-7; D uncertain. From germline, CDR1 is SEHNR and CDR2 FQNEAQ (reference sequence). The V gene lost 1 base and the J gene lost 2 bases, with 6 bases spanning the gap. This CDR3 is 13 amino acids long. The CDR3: CASSLDRTYEQYF. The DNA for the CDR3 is TGTGCCAGCAGCTTAGACAGAACCTACGAGCAGTACTTC.

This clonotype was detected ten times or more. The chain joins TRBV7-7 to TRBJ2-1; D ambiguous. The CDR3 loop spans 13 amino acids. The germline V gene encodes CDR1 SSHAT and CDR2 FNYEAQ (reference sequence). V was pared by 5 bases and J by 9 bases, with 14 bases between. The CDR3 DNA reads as TGTGCCAGCAGCCGCTCCCACACGGGTGAGCAGTTCTTC. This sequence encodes CASSRSHTGEQFF.